The rows below give T cell receptor beta chains drawn from one sample of a study of cytomegalovirus exposure and HLA in healthy donors. Repertoires were generated with immunoSEQ multiplex PCR, while TCRdb's copy carries only in-frame clones and drops some. The sample carries about 130,000 clones, more than 70% recorded once. Material for sequencing was PBMCs. The receptors here all came from a man under 40 in good health and CMV-seronegative. The CDR3 runs from the conserved cysteine through the conserved F or W. Each record gives: CDR3 length, D gene, J gene, clone size, V gene, CDR3 protein, CDR3 DNA. The D gene is left open where the match is weak. Clone sizes are given selectively: once, few, many, or a class where the clone is expanded.

14,TRBD1,TRBJ2-5,-,TRBV7-8,CASSLGDRGETQYF,TGTGCCAGCAGCTTAGGGGACAGGGGAGAGACCCAGTACTTC
15,TRBD2,TRBJ2-7,-,TRBV19,CASSPASGPSYEQYF,TGTGCCAGTAGCCCTGCTAGCGGGCCTTCCTACGAGCAGTACTTC
13,TRBD1,TRBJ2-7,few,TRBV30,CAWTRDRGHEQYF,TGTGCCTGGACCCGGGACAGGGGGCACGAGCAGTACTTC
14,-,TRBJ2-3,-,TRBV11-1,CASSLGQASDTQYF,TGTGCCAGCAGCTTAGGGCAGGCTTCAGATACGCAGTATTTT
16,TRBD2,TRBJ2-7,-,TRBV4-2,CASSQGGTSGSYEQYF,TGTGCCAGCAGCCAGGGGGGGACTAGCGGGAGCTACGAGCAGTACTTC
13,TRBD2,TRBJ2-7,-,TRBV6-6,CAISRDYKYEQYF,TGTGCCATCTCCAGGGACTATAAGTACGAGCAGTACTTC
14,-,TRBJ2-7,-,TRBV2,CASSEQGRSEEQYF,TGTGCCAGCAGTGAGCAGGGGCGTTCGGAAGAGCAGTACTTC
16,-,TRBJ1-1,-,TRBV5-1,CASRWGGSSMNTEAFF,TGCGCCAGCAGGTGGGGGGGCTCATCGATGAACACTGAAGCTTTCTTT
17,TRBD2,TRBJ2-3,once,TRBV5-6,CASSLVVSSGTGDTQYF,TGTGCCAGCAGCTTGGTCGTCAGTAGCGGGACGGGAGATACGCAGTATTTT
16,-,TRBJ2-1,-,TRBV7-9,CASSIRDWRDYNEQFF,TGTGCCAGCAGCATAAGGGACTGGCGAGACTACAATGAGCAGTTCTTC
11,-,TRBJ2-3,-,TRBV20-1,CSALGGDTQYF,TGCAGTGCCCTAGGGGGAGATACGCAGTATTTT
12,-,TRBJ1-5,-,TRBV30,CAWSELNQPQHF,TGTGCCTGGAGTGAGCTAAATCAGCCCCAGCATTTT
15,TRBD1,TRBJ2-5,-,TRBV5-4,CASSTLQGIQETQYF,TGTGCCAGCAGCACCCTACAGGGGATTCAAGAGACCCAGTACTTC
13,-,TRBJ2-7,-,TRBV5-3,CARSFSRSYEQYF,TGTGCCAGAAGCTTTTCCAGAAGTTACGAGCAGTACTTC
20,-,TRBJ2-3,-,TRBV6-1,CASSDLSGEWWSSVADTQYF,TGTGCCAGCAGTGACTTATCAGGGGAGTGGTGGAGTTCGGTAGCAGATACGCAGTATTTT
13,-,TRBJ1-5,-,TRBV2,CASSEPTVGPQHF,TGTGCCAGCAGTGAACCGACAGTGGGTCCCCAGCATTTT
15,-,TRBJ1-2,few,TRBV28,CASLPAGPFNYGYTF,TGTGCCAGCCTACCGGCGGGCCCCTTTAACTATGGCTACACCTTC
13,-,TRBJ2-1,-,TRBV29-1,CSVGGDSYNEQFF,TGCAGCGTTGGCGGAGACTCCTACAATGAGCAGTTCTTC
14,TRBD1,TRBJ1-4,-,TRBV5-1,CASSPDREGEKLFF,TGCGCCAGCAGCCCGGACAGGGAGGGTGAAAAACTGTTTTTT
16,TRBD2,TRBJ2-2,-,TRBV19,CASSLGLAGVTGELFF,TGTGCCAGTAGTTTGGGACTAGCGGGAGTTACCGGGGAGCTGTTTTTT
15,TRBD1,TRBJ1-4,-,TRBV11-2,CASSFGQVKGEKLFF,TGTGCCAGCAGCTTCGGACAGGTCAAGGGGGAAAAACTGTTTTTT
16,-,TRBJ2-7,-,TRBV5-1,CASSLGSLASSREQYF,TGCGCCAGCAGCTTGGGTTCCTTGGCTAGCAGTCGCGAGCAGTACTTC
16,-,TRBJ1-1,-,TRBV7-6,CASSLARRGGETEAFF,TGTGCCAGCAGCTTAGCGCGTCGGGGTGGCGAAACTGAAGCTTTCTTT
14,-,TRBJ1-1,-,TRBV29-1,CSVWVSRENTEAFF,TGCAGCGTCTGGGTGTCCAGGGAAAACACTGAAGCTTTCTTT
16,TRBD2,TRBJ2-7,-,TRBV4-1,CASSQGPRRETYEQYF,TGCGCCAGCAGCCAAGGTCCGCGGCGGGAGACCTACGAGCAGTACTTC
15,TRBD2,TRBJ2-7,-,TRBV28,CASSSAGVPSYEQYF,TGTGCCAGCAGTTCTGCGGGGGTACCTTCCTACGAGCAGTACTTC
16,TRBD1,TRBJ1-5,-,TRBV28,CASSLWGQGGGQPQHF,TGTGCCAGCAGTTTATGGGGACAGGGCGGGGGTCAGCCCCAGCATTTT
15,TRBD1,TRBJ2-4,-,TRBV10-3,CAISEFQGAENIQYF,TGTGCCATCAGTGAGTTTCAGGGGGCGGAAAACATTCAGTACTTC
15,-,TRBJ2-7,few,TRBV5-1,CASSLKSPGAYEQYF,TGCGCCAGCAGCTTGAAGTCTCCAGGGGCCTACGAGCAGTACTTC
15,TRBD2,TRBJ2-1,-,TRBV27,CASSSPGLAGPKQFF,TGTGCCAGCAGTTCTCCGGGACTAGCGGGCCCGAAGCAGTTCTTC
17,TRBD1,TRBJ1-2,once,TRBV10-2,CASSETTWGQIYYGYTF,TGCGCCAGCAGTGAGACCACATGGGGACAGATTTACTATGGCTACACCTTC
14,-,TRBJ1-4,-,TRBV6-5,CASSYGGYNEKLFF,TGTGCCAGCAGTTACGGAGGGTATAATGAAAAACTGTTTTTT
14,TRBD2,TRBJ2-1,-,TRBV28,CASTLAGGPSEQFF,TGTGCCAGCACCCTAGCGGGAGGGCCGAGTGAGCAGTTCTTC
13,-,TRBJ1-1,-,TRBV12-5,CASGLAQGTEAFF,TGTGCTAGTGGTTTGGCCCAGGGTACTGAAGCTTTCTTT
14,TRBD2,TRBJ2-5,-,TRBV7-3,CASSLIGEGATQYF,TGTGCCAGCAGCTTAATCGGGGAGGGAGCGACCCAGTACTTC
14,-,TRBJ2-7,-,TRBV5-1,CASSPRQITYEQYF,TGCGCCAGCAGCCCTCGACAGATAACCTACGAGCAGTACTTC
13,-,TRBJ2-5,-,TRBV7-7,CASSFQIPETQYF,TGTGCTAGCAGCTTCCAGATCCCCGAGACCCAGTACTTC
15,-,TRBJ2-3,-,TRBV5-8,CASSFGGGSTDTQYF,TGTGCCAGCAGCTTCGGGGGAGGAAGCACAGATACGCAGTATTTT
15,-,TRBJ2-4,-,TRBV6-5,CASSYSLLAKNIQYF,TGTGCCAGCAGTTACTCGTTACTAGCCAAAAACATTCAGTACTTC
15,-,TRBJ2-2,-,TRBV30,CAWGASGGNTGELFF,TGTGCCTGGGGTGCCTCCGGCGGGAACACCGGGGAGCTGTTTTTT
16,TRBD2,TRBJ2-3,-,TRBV9,CASSVVGGGPSDTQYF,TGTGCCAGCAGCGTAGTCGGGGGAGGGCCATCGGATACGCAGTATTTT
18,-,TRBJ1-2,-,TRBV7-9,CASSLAGGGSELNYGYTF,TGTGCCAGCAGCTTAGCTGGCGGGGGAAGTGAACTTAACTATGGCTACACCTTC
14,TRBD1,TRBJ1-1,-,TRBV2,CASSRDRGNTEAFF,TGTGCCAGCAGTCGGGACAGGGGGAACACTGAAGCTTTCTTT
14,TRBD1,TRBJ2-5,-,TRBV18,CASSPSGGGETQYF,TGTGCCAGCTCACCATCAGGGGGCGGGGAGACCCAGTACTTC
10,-,TRBJ1-1,few,TRBV29-1,CSVEVVEAFF,TGCAGCGTTGAAGTCGTTGAAGCTTTCTTT
15,TRBD2,TRBJ2-3,-,TRBV7-6,CASSLGLAGGDTQYF,TGTGCCAGCAGCTTAGGACTAGCGGGAGGAGATACGCAGTATTTT
16,TRBD2,TRBJ2-5,-,TRBV9,CASSPSGTSGRETQYF,TGTGCCAGCAGCCCCTCCGGGACTAGCGGGAGAGAGACCCAGTACTTC
14,-,TRBJ2-1,-,TRBV11-2,CASRGRAGSNEQFF,TGTGCCAGCCGTGGCAGGGCTGGGTCCAATGAGCAGTTCTTC
12,TRBD1,TRBJ2-7,-,TRBV6-1,CASSVFSGQEYF,TGTGCCAGCAGTGTTTTTTCGGGACAGGAGTACTTC
18,TRBD2,TRBJ2-2,-,TRBV5-1,CASSRLAGGPSGAGELFF,TGCGCCAGCAGCCGACTAGCGGGAGGGCCCTCGGGGGCCGGGGAGCTGTTTTTT
15,-,TRBJ1-1,few,TRBV6-5,CASSYSGGLGTEAFF,TGTGCCAGCAGTTACTCTGGGGGCTTGGGCACTGAAGCTTTCTTT
16,-,TRBJ2-7,once,TRBV27,CASSFLVEGSSYEQYF,TGTGCCAGCAGTTTTCTCGTCGAGGGCAGCTCCTACGAGCAGTACTTC
15,TRBD1,TRBJ2-7,-,TRBV27,CASSLSWGQGSEQYF,TGTGCCAGCAGTTTATCGTGGGGACAGGGTAGCGAGCAGTACTTC
16,-,TRBJ1-4,once,TRBV28,CASRPPAGADNEKLFF,TGTGCCAGCAGACCCCCGGCAGGGGCGGATAATGAAAAACTGTTTTTT
17,TRBD1,TRBJ2-7,once,TRBV7-6,CASSLVLPGQGTYEQYF,TGTGCCAGCAGCTTAGTCTTACCGGGACAGGGAACCTACGAGCAGTACTTC